Sequencing of this T cell receptor (beta chain) was carried out in a study of control samples from healthy donors and cancer patients. Produced via immunoSEQ multiplex PCR; TCRdb's table is partial and in-frame only. This sample has around 120,000 clones, with about 91% found just once. The sequence came from a man aged 35 to 55 in good health. The sequenced material came from blood.

CDR3 sequence (DNA): TGTGCCAGCAGCCCGGGAGGGGACAATGAGCAGTTCTTC. Amino acid sequence: CASSPGGDNEQFF. The chain has TRBV7-3 and TRBJ2-1; 8 bases are shared with TRBD2. V shed 5 bases and J 5 bases; nucleotides not matched to a gene: 2. The CDR3 is 13 residues long. Germline assignment: CDR1 SGHTA and CDR2 FQGTGA.